This T cell receptor (beta chain) was identified during a study of cytomegalovirus exposure and HLA in healthy donors. The study's findings and limits: Trimming of TCR beta V- and J-genes showed a link, identified in a later analysis, to a missense DCLRE1C variant.

60 Vbeta and 13 Jbeta primers were used in PCR. Some clones are missing from TCRdb's copy, which holds only in-frame ones; the method was immunoSEQ multiplex PCR. The table includes roughly 110,000 clones, roughly 80% detected once. V dropped 5 bases and J dropped 6 bases, with 17 bases sitting between them. Germline assignment: CDR1 SGDLS and CDR2 YYNGEE. The CDR3 runs to 14 residues. To note about this clone: What it binds is not known.

The chain links TRBV9 to TRBJ1-1, with D tentatively TRBD1 (6 bases). The TCR sequence derives from a man younger than 40 in good health and CMV-seropositive. Source material: PBMCs. DNA of the CDR3: TGTGCCAGCAGTCTAAAGGGGGGGTACTCTGAAGCTTTCTTT. Its translation: CASSLKGGYSEAFF.